A selection of T cell receptor beta chains follows, all from one sample in a study of T-cell memory formation after mild COVID-19. TCRdb reprocessed the 5' RACE reads with MiXCR, giving one entry per CDR3 protein. The data hold 400,000 to 450,000 distinct CDR3 sequences, with roughly 18% observed a single time. The sequencing input was PBMCs or a T cell subset sorted from them (not recorded which). These receptor sequences come from a young man who had mild COVID-19 (a few samples of this study predate the infection). Cell type and time point are not known. Both conserved end residues are part of each CDR3. Clone size is shown for a subset of rows, as once, few, many or a class of expanded clone.

clone_size	v_call	j_call	cdr3_aa
-	TRBV5-1	TRBJ2-1	CASSLAGLAGGAENEQFF
-	TRBV6-6	TRBJ2-3	CASSRTGTGDTQYF
-	TRBV18	TRBJ1-6	CASSTGVASPLHF
-	TRBV7-2	TRBJ1-5	CASSPRRGRQPQHF
-	TRBV6-5	TRBJ2-7	CASSYRGLGLWEQYF
few	TRBV30	TRBJ1-1	CAWSTHRGTEAFF
few	TRBV12-3/TRBV12-4	TRBJ2-7	CASRGKDRVYEQYF
few	TRBV20-1	TRBJ1-5	CSAIPWEVNSNQPQHF
-	TRBV25-1	TRBJ2-1	CASRTTYNEQFF
few	TRBV7-2	TRBJ1-2	CASSSGLAGDYGYTF
few	TRBV11-1	TRBJ1-2	CASSKRTGDHGYTF
-	TRBV12-3/TRBV12-4	TRBJ2-3	CASSLSQSLTTDTQYF
-	TRBV5-6	TRBJ2-6	CASSLTGIPGANVLTF
-	TRBV7-3	TRBJ2-2	CASSSGSSTGELFF
few	TRBV4-1	TRBJ2-7	CASSHTLAGPYEQYF
few	TRBV7-9	TRBJ2-2	CASSPQTGSQGELFF
few	TRBV6-5	TRBJ2-1	CASSYSVGPYNEQFF
few	TRBV27	TRBJ2-4	CASRGEDSTGGIQYF
-	TRBV11-2	TRBJ2-2	CASSRRARGGNRGELFF
few	TRBV29-1	TRBJ1-1	CSVVLGETEAFF
few	TRBV5-4	TRBJ2-7	CASSSLAGNYEQYF
-	TRBV6-2/TRBV6-3	TRBJ1-5	CASSYPGTGTYSNQPQHF
-	TRBV28	TRBJ2-1	CASSPGLADGNEQFF
few	TRBV7-2	TRBJ1-6	CASSFFGGTANLPLHF
-	TRBV6-2/TRBV6-3	TRBJ1-5	CASSWTGGIYSNQPQHF
-	TRBV27	TRBJ1-1	CASSSRQVLAEAFF
few	TRBV9	TRBJ1-1	CASSKMGPMNTEAFF
many	TRBV5-1	TRBJ2-2	CASSLIEGNTGELFF
-	TRBV4-1	TRBJ2-1	CASSPPGSRGYNEQFF
-	TRBV7-9	TRBJ1-1	CASRDQGLNTEAFF
-	TRBV7-2	TRBJ2-1	CASSLVADEQFF
-	TRBV7-2	TRBJ2-7	CASTRGTSGDEQYF
-	TRBV3-1	TRBJ2-3	CASSQDPQTSGSTDTQYF
few	TRBV5-1	TRBJ2-3	CASSSGTSGGASTDTQYF
few	TRBV7-2	TRBJ1-4	CASSLRLVGEKLFF
few	TRBV7-3	TRBJ2-3	CASSLLTNTDTQYF
-	TRBV29-1	TRBJ1-1	CSVELQLNTEAFF
-	TRBV5-4	TRBJ2-3	CASSAGLAADTQYF
-	TRBV20-1	TRBJ2-5	CKGHRETQYF
few	TRBV12-3/TRBV12-4	TRBJ2-1	CASSIEGSYNEQFF
-	TRBV30	TRBJ1-1	CAWSVLEGTEAFF
few	TRBV7-2	TRBJ1-6	CASSLQTETYNSPLHF
-	TRBV10-1	TRBJ2-3	CASTGTSGGTTDTQYF
few	TRBV14	TRBJ2-1	CASSPPRRGDNEQFF
few	TRBV6-5	TRBJ2-6	CASRVSFVSNVLTF
-	TRBV19	TRBJ1-5	CASSTTGHSNQPQHF
-	TRBV7-9	TRBJ1-2	CASSPISDLYGYTF
-	TRBV12-3/TRBV12-4	TRBJ1-5	CASSHYRAPNQPQHF
-	TRBV5-1	TRBJ2-6	CASSLFGTGANVLTF
few	TRBV21-1	TRBJ1-2	CASSKEEQDLGYGYTF
-	TRBV29-1	TRBJ2-6	CSVSGVSGANVLTF
few	TRBV9	TRBJ2-5	CASSVGWGAGQETQYF
few	TRBV20-1	TRBJ1-2	CSAPTVPYGYTF